This T cell receptor beta chain was recovered during a study of OX40 agonist ivuxolimab in advanced cancers. Study context: Patients with prior anti-PD-1, anti-PD-L1 or anti-CTLA-4 therapy were eligible; 40% had some.

The table came from immunoSEQ multiplex PCR; TCRdb's copy has only in-frame clones and leaves some out. The table lists tens of thousands of clones, approximately 83% of them singletons. A remark on this clone: Its specificity is unknown.

The CDR3 extends over 14 amino acids. V was cut by 7 bases and J by 4 bases, with 16 bases left in between. Germline-derived CDR1 and CDR2 are MNHEY and SVGAGI. Whole-study results and caveats: Fewer expanded clones were found on average in CD4+ than in CD8+ T cells. Among the lowest peripheral clonal expansion occurred in 0.1-3.0 mg/kg partial responders. CD4+ and CD8+ blood T cells expanded clonally by week 6 at 0.1 to 3.0 mg/kg.

Sequenced material: CD4+ or CD8+ T cells sorted from blood, taken in a trial of the OX40 agonist ivuxolimab. The sequence was obtained from an adult with an advanced solid tumor such as melanoma, head and neck, liver or kidney cancer. The chain combines TRBV6-5 with TRBJ1-1, with unresolved D. For the CDR3, the DNA is TGTGCCAGCATTCCGCCATCAGGAGGCACTGAAGCTTTCTTT. Translating gives CASIPPSGGTEAFF.